These T cell receptor beta chains were read from a single sample in a study of T-cell reconstitution after alpha-beta-depleted transplantation in children. TCRdb re-derived calls from the PCR reads in MiXCR, one entry per CDR3 protein. The repertoire holds over 150,000 distinct CDR3 sequences, approximately 14% seen once, with about 13% in the top ten. Sequences were derived from PBMCs from the stem cell graft donor, sampled from the stem cell graft. The receptors here all came from a human donor who donated a stem cell graft to a child with acute lymphoblastic leukemia. Both conserved end residues are trimmed from each CDR3. The order of the fields is V gene, J gene, CDR3 protein.

V: TRBV7-4
J: TRBJ2-7
CDR3: ACSFWDKYEQY

V: TRBV7-9
J: TRBJ1-4
CDR3: ASSTRQAVINEKLF

V: TRBV6-1
J: TRBJ2-1
CDR3: ASSALAGGPSYNEQF

V: TRBV12-3/TRBV12-4
J: TRBJ2-7
CDR3: ASSRTRQGAMGAYEQY

V: TRBV7-9
J: TRBJ2-7
CDR3: ASSLGGESYEQY

V: TRBV5-6
J: TRBJ2-3
CDR3: ASSSLSWDFTDTQY

V: TRBV5-1
J: TRBJ2-7
CDR3: ASRRTGAYEQY

V: TRBV5-6
J: TRBJ1-2
CDR3: ASSLTSGTGGLRSYGYT

V: TRBV6-1
J: TRBJ1-1
CDR3: ASSPGQSLEEAF

V: TRBV29-1
J: TRBJ1-1
CDR3: SVHHRGGTEAF

V: TRBV12-3/TRBV12-4
J: TRBJ1-1
CDR3: ASSYRENTEAF

V: TRBV14
J: TRBJ2-1
CDR3: ASSRDVGNFYNEQF

V: TRBV27
J: TRBJ1-1
CDR3: ASAPHKINTEAF

V: TRBV2
J: TRBJ2-7
CDR3: ASRGRTGPLLTYEQY

V: TRBV29-1
J: TRBJ1-1
CDR3: SVEGDTEAF

V: TRBV5-5
J: TRBJ2-7
CDR3: ASSLWDRLSYEQY

V: TRBV7-9
J: TRBJ1-6
CDR3: ASSLSRGSNSPLH

V: TRBV4-2
J: TRBJ2-1
CDR3: ASSHPSGNEQF

V: TRBV29-1
J: TRBJ2-2
CDR3: SVESAPGELF

V: TRBV20-1
J: TRBJ1-2
CDR3: SAPRGGTYGYT

V: TRBV5-1
J: TRBJ1-2
CDR3: ASSSPGTALTGYT

V: TRBV6-5
J: TRBJ2-2
CDR3: ASSLLLLARTGELF

V: TRBV12-3/TRBV12-4
J: TRBJ2-1
CDR3: ASSSIRAPGDEQF

V: TRBV7-2
J: TRBJ1-1
CDR3: ASSSQRLFTEAF

V: TRBV5-1
J: TRBJ2-1
CDR3: ASSLAPSGRPYNEQF

V: TRBV7-9
J: TRBJ1-1
CDR3: ASSPMGENTEAF

V: TRBV25-1
J: TRBJ2-1
CDR3: ASLWDEQF

V: TRBV5-1
J: TRBJ2-1
CDR3: ASTELAEGEQF

V: TRBV5-4
J: TRBJ2-7
CDR3: ASSLEESYEQY

V: TRBV7-6
J: TRBJ2-3
CDR3: ASRPLPNSGRPRLGTDTQY

V: TRBV6-4
J: TRBJ2-3
CDR3: ASTQPGLRNQTSGSSNTQY

V: TRBV5-1
J: TRBJ2-7
CDR3: ASSLGTSDAYEQY

V: TRBV10-3
J: TRBJ2-1
CDR3: ATRTSDNEQF